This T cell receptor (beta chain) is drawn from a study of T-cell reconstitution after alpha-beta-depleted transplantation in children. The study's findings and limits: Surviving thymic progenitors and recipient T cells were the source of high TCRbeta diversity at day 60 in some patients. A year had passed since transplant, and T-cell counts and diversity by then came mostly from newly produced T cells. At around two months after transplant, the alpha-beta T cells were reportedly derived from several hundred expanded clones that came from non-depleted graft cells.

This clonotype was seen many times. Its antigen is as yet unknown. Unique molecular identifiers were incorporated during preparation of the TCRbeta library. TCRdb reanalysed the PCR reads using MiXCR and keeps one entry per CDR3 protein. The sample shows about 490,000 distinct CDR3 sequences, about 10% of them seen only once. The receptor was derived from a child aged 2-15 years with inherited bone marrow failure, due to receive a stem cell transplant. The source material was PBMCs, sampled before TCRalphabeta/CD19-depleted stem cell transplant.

The CDR3 spells CASSLALAGVNEQYF. In DNA, the CDR3 is TGTGCCAGCAGCTTAGCGCTAGCGGGAGTGAATGAGCAGTACTTC. The chain carries TRBV7-8 and TRBJ2-7; 10 bases are a match to TRBD2. Germline V gene lookup returns CDR1 SGHVS and CDR2 FQNEAQ. CDR3 size: 15 residues. The V segment lost 0 bases and the J segment 7 bases; nucleotides outside the gene matches: 6.